This T cell receptor beta chain stems from a study of blood T cell repertoires in COVID-19. Original methodology: By means of reference gene primer amplification, nucleated cell counts were estimated. Assay used: immunoSEQ multiplex PCR; TCRdb lists only in-frame clones, some missing. That table gives V, J and clone size, and the DNA gave D and trimming. The table records a few hundred thousand clones, more than 70% of them present only once. Germline V gene sequence: CDR1 SGHTA, CDR2 FQGNSA. The CDR3 extends over 16 amino acids. V dropped 4 bases and J dropped 3; count of bases not matched to a gene: 11.

The rearrangement uses TRBV7-2 and TRBJ1-2, with 7 bases fitting TRBD1. Sequencing was carried out using peripheral blood. The TCR was taken from a man between 35 and 55 years old with acute or convalescent COVID-19. The CDR3 nucleotides are TGTGCCAGCAGCTCCCCTTTCTCCGGACAGGACTATGGCTACACCTTC. It codes for CASSSPFSGQDYGYTF.